This T cell receptor (beta chain) was documented in a study of radiation and T cells in renal cell carcinoma. This CDR3 contains 13 residues. V was trimmed by 6 bases and J by 0 bases, leaving 8 bases between them. CDR1 MNHEY and CDR2 SMNVEV come from the germline V gene (reference sequence). Study findings and constraints: Top tumor clonotypes rose in blood 2 weeks post-radiation, then contracted.

A note on this clone: Its target is not known.

Time point of the sample: baseline pretreatment blood. Treatment in this sample: 15 Gy SBRT to primary tumor, nephrectomy 4 weeks later. Clear cell pathology was present in this patient's renal cell carcinoma. Method: immunoSEQ multiplex PCR; TCRdb's copy keeps in-frame clones and lacks some. The sample records about 140,000 clones, 70% to 90% being singletons. The material sequenced was blood, taken from a patient whose treatment included radiotherapy and nephrectomy. J is TRBJ1-1 and V is TRBV27; D not resolved. The source is a woman aged 45-59 years with renal cell carcinoma. The CDR3 nucleotides are TGTGCCAGCAGGCGTGGGATGAACACTGAAGCTTTCTTT. Encoded protein: CASRRGMNTEAFF.